Listed here is a single T cell receptor (beta chain). This entry is derived from a study of blood T cell repertoires in COVID-19. The overall study: Collection of acute and convalescent COVID-19 samples took place in the United States, Italy and Spain. Nucleic acid was either cDNA or gDNA, and it came from T cells, B-cell-depleted T cells, or PBMCs.

The authors' processing: Using reference gene primer amplification, nucleated cell counts were estimated. Sequenced by immunoSEQ multiplex PCR; TCRdb stores in-frame clones only, minus some. The V and J calls and clone size are taken from that table; D and trimming were inferred from the DNA. This sample yields around 39,000 clones, of which 90% are seen a single time; 9.5% to 13% belongs to the top ten. V was pared by 6 bases and J by 1 base, with 2 bases of the junction left unmatched. The CDR3 totals 14 residues. Germline assignment: CDR1 LGHDT and CDR2 YNNKEL (reference sequence). This TCR was recovered from an older man with acute or convalescent COVID-19. The rearrangement links TRBV3-1 (or the pseudogene TRBV3-2) to TRBJ2-3; TRBD2 matches 9 bases. What was sequenced was peripheral blood. Here the CDR3 DNA reads TGTGCCAGCAGGGCGGGGGGGGGCACAGATACGCAGTATTTT. Translating gives CASRAGGGTDTQYF.